The 18 T cell receptor beta chains listed next were all sequenced from one sample in a study of tumor and adjacent non-tumor tissue in lung cancer. RNA was extracted from bulk tissue without any cell sorting. Distant lung tissue was collected more than 3 cm away from the tumor edge. The library came from three nested PCR rounds adapted from ARM-PCR protocols. TCRdb itself ran the multiplex PCR reads through MiXCR, one entry per CDR3 protein. This table holds some 100,000 distinct CDR3 sequences, roughly two thirds found once. Specimen: distant non-tumor lung tissue. The receptors here all came from a man aged 30 to 45 with non-small cell lung cancer.

This clonotype appeared many times. CDR3 protein: CSASLGMNTEAFF. CDR3 in DNA: TGCAGTGCTAGTCTGGGCATGAACACTGAAGCTTTCTTT. The gene calls are TRBV20-1 and TRBJ1-1, with no clear D. Trimming stripped 3 bases from V and 0 bases from J, with 8 bases between. The CDR3 length is 13 residues. The germline gives CDR1 DFQATT, CDR2 SNEGSKA (reference sequence).

As regards this clonotype: This may be a read error: a much more frequent sequence differs by one nucleotide. The chain uses TRBV20-1 and TRBJ1-5; TRBD1 agrees at 7 bases. V lost 3 bases to trimming and J lost 4 bases; unmatched junction nucleotides: 6. Germline CDR1 reads DFQATT; CDR2 reads SNEGSKA (reference sequence). This CDR3 is 14 amino acids long. DNA of the CDR3: TGCAGTGCTAGTAAGGGGGCAGTGAATCAGCCCCAGCATTTT. It is translated as CSASKGAVNQPQHF.

As DNA, the CDR3 is TGTGCCAGCAGTTACAGAGGGGTCGATGGCAAACTGTTTTTT. This gives the protein CASSYRGVDGKLFF. V is TRBV6-5 and J is TRBJ1-4, with a possible D match to TRBD1 (5 bases). Germline V gene data show CDR1 as MNHEY and CDR2 as SVGAGI. V was trimmed by 2 bases and J by 11 bases, leaving 15 bases between them. The CDR3 covers 14 residues.

Details on this clonotype: The junction shows a germline mismatch at one end, possibly a read error. This chain connects TRBV20-1 to TRBJ1-5; no definite D call. CDR1 is DFQATT and CDR2 is SNEGSKA in the germline V gene (reference sequence). This CDR3 contains 16 residues. CDR3 nucleotides: TGCAGTGCTAGAGATCTACTGGAATATAGCACTCAGCCCCAGCATTTT. Amino acids: CSARDLLEYSTQPQHF.

Comments on this clonotype: The junction shows a germline mismatch at one end, possibly a read error. This chain connects TRBV4-1 to TRBJ1-1; TRBD1 matches at 7 bases. The CDR3 runs 14 residues. CDR1 is MGHRA and CDR2 is YSYEKL in the germline V gene. CDR3 in amino acids: CASNQDRVKTEAFF. The CDR3 bases are TGCGCCAGCAACCAAGACAGGGTGAAGACTGAAGCTTTCTTT.

About this clonotype: An end of the junction does not agree with germline; a read error may underlie this. The chain combines TRBV4-3 with TRBJ2-3, with a weak D call TRBD2 (5 bases). Germline V gene sequence: CDR1 LGHNA, CDR2 YSLEER. This CDR3 region has 17 residues. CDR3 nucleotide sequence: TGCACCAGCAGCCAAGCTTCCCACAGCTCTAGCACATATACACAGTATTTT. It encodes CTSSQASHSSSTYTQYF.

Within the sample, this clonotype is medium-sized. The chain is built from TRBV20-1 and TRBJ2-7; D is ambiguous. Trimming removed 5 bases at V and 6 bases at J, with 14 bases between. This CDR3 is 12 amino acids long. CDR1 is DFQATT and CDR2 is SNEGSKA in the germline V gene (reference sequence). CDR3 in DNA: TGCAGTGCTCTCTTTCCACCCTCCGAGCAGTACTTC. It codes for CSALFPPSEQYF.

For this clonotype: One junction end does not reproduce the germline sequence, and a read error may be involved. This rearrangement joins TRBV5-1 to TRBJ1-1, with D perhaps TRBD1 (5 bases). Germline V gives CDR1 SGHRS, CDR2 YFSETQ. This CDR3 contains 16 residues. In nucleotides, the CDR3 is TGCGCCAGTAGCTTGGTGGGACCGGGTAAGAACACTGAAGCTTTCTTT. Translation: CASSLVGPGKNTEAFF.

This clonotype appeared a single time. Germline is not matched at one junction end, which may reflect a read error. The chain's CDR3 is CANSPRGAVTGELFF. As DNA, the CDR3 is TGTGCCAACAGCCCGCGGGGGGCGGTCACGGGGGAGCTGTTTTTT. V and J are TRBV11-2 and TRBJ2-2, with 8 bases identical to TRBD2. This CDR3 has 15 amino acids. Germline V CDR1 and CDR2: SGHAT, FQNNGV.

Regarding this clonotype: This is likely a read error, given that the CDR3 carries no conserved phenylalanine or tryptophan at its end. This sequence joins TRBV11-3 and TRBJ2-1, with D hard to call. Germline-derived CDR1 and CDR2 are SGHNT and YENEEA. This CDR3 region has 13 residues. CDR3 sequence reads: CASSSTPGNEQFL. CDR3 DNA sequence: TGTGCCAGTAGCTCCACACCTGGCAATGAGCAGTTCCTC.

V is TRBV12-3 or TRBV12-4 and J is TRBJ1-2; D gene uncertain. V was trimmed by 6 bases and J by 6 bases, leaving 17 bases between them. This CDR3 has 14 residues. In DNA form, the CDR3 reads TGTGCCAGCAGCCATAGGTGTGGGGTAGATGGCTACACCTTC. Protein product: CASSHRCGVDGYTF.

Notes on this clonotype: The junction departs from the called germline gene at one end, perhaps through a read error. The rearrangement uses TRBV11-2 and TRBJ1-1; a weak D match, TRBD1 (6 bases). Germline assignment: CDR1 SGHAT and CDR2 FQNNGV. CDR3 size: 14 residues. As DNA, the CDR3 is TGTGCCAGCAGCTGGGACATGATGAACACTGAGGCTTTCTTT. It translates to CASSWDMMNTEAFF. Variable domain in full (rest from reference TRBV11-2 and TRBJ1-1): EAGVAQSPRYKIIEKRQSVAFWCNPISGHATLYWYQQILGQGPKLLIQFQNNGVVDDSQLPKDRFSAERLKGVDSTLKIQPAKLEDSAVYLCASSWDMMNTEAFFGQGTRLTVV.

This clonotype was seen ten or more times. The chain joins TRBV6-5 to TRBJ2-1, with D possibly matching TRBD1 (6 bases). Germline V gene sequence: CDR1 MNHEY, CDR2 SVGAGI. The CDR3 extends over 14 amino acids. V was trimmed by 5 bases and J by 10 bases, leaving 18 bases between them. In DNA form, the CDR3 reads TGTGCCAGCAGTAAAGTACTTTCCGGGACAGAGCAGTTCTTC. Translating it yields CASSKVLSGTEQFF.

The rearrangement joins TRBV6-1 to TRBJ2-7; D might be TRBD2 (5 bases). In germline, CDR1 is MNHNS, CDR2 SASEGT. This CDR3 region has 15 residues. V was pared by 6 bases and J by 2 bases, with 17 bases between. This CDR3 reads CASSEFVGGTYEQYF. The CDR3 DNA is TGTGCCAGCAGCGAATTCGTCGGAGGAACCTACGAGCAGTACTTC.

The sample holds a few counts of this clonotype. This may come from a read error, since a much larger clone is one base off. The chain combines TRBV29-1 with TRBJ1-4, with TRBD1 matching 10 bases. Germline V gene lookup returns CDR1 SQVTM and CDR2 ANQGSEA. The CDR3 totals 13 residues. J gave up 7 bases and V 7 bases, and 6 bases lay outside the gene matches. The CDR3 here is CSAPDRGSEKLFF. In nucleotides, the CDR3 is TGCAGCGCACCGGACAGGGGGAGTGAAAAACTGTTTTTT.

The rearrangement links TRBV29-1 to TRBJ2-1; the D gene is possibly TRBD2 (5 bases). In germline, CDR1 is SQVTM, CDR2 ANQGSEA. This CDR3 has 19 residues. The germline V and J ends were trimmed by 1 base and 5 bases, with 27 bases remaining between them. CDR3 protein: CSVEGREGVLPNFHNEQFF. CDR3 DNA sequence: TGCAGCGTTGAAGGGAGAGAGGGAGTGCTTCCCAATTTCCACAATGAGCAGTTCTTC.

The table lists this clonotype with many counts. The J gene is TRBJ1-3, the V gene TRBV6-1; no definite D call. Per the germline V gene, CDR1 is MNHNS and CDR2 is SASEGT. The V gene lost 7 bases and the J gene lost 4 bases, with 11 bases spanning the gap. The CDR3 loop spans 13 amino acids. CDR3 sequence (DNA): TGTGCCAGCATGGAGGGAATCGGAAACACCATATATTTT. Protein sequence: CASMEGIGNTIYF.

This clonotype was counted ten times or more. V gene TRBV11-3 combines with J gene TRBJ2-1, with D possibly being TRBD1 (6 bases). In germline, CDR1 is SGHNT, CDR2 YENEEA. The V and J ends lost 5 bases and 3 bases respectively, with 14 bases between them. The CDR3 sequence is 15 residues long. The CDR3 nucleotides are TGTGCCAGCAGCCCTTCAGGGGAACTCTACAATGAGCAGTTCTTC. This translates into CASSPSGELYNEQFF.